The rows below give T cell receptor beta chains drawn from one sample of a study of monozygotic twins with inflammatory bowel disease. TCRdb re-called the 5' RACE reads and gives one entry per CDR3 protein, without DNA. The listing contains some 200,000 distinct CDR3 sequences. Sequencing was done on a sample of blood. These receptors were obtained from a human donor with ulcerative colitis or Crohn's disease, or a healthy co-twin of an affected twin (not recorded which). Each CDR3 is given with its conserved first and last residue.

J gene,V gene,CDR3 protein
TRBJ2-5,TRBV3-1,CASSPGVQETQYF
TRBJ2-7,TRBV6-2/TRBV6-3,CASAPGTSVYEQYF
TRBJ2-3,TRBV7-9,CAAPEDWDRQTDTQYF
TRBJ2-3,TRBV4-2,CASSQDIVTQYF
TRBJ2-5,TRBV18,CASSPRAETQYF
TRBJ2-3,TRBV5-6,CASSLFDRTDTQYF
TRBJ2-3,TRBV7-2,CASSFAGITDTQYF
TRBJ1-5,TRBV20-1,CSARAGLSNQPQHF
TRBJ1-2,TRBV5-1,CASSFAGGDAYTF
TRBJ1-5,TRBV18,CASSPGASQPQHF
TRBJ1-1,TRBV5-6,CASSLHRTPDAEAFF
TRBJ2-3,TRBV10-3,CAISESRSRADTQYF
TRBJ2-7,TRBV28,CASSKSSYEQYF
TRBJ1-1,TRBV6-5,CASSRLGGNAFF
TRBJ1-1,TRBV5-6,CASSVNHIRNTEAFF
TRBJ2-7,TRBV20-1,CSARRGTGTYEQYF
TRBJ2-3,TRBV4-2,CASSQDPRTDTQYF
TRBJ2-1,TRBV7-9,CASSWAGNEQFF
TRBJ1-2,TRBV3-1,CASSQDVETVMYGYTF
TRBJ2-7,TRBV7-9,CASSSGTPPYEQYF
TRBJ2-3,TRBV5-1,CASSFQWGGDTQYF
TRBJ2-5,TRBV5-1,CASSSPTGYQETQYF
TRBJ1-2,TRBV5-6,CASSLLGGGSEGYTF
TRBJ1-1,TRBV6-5,CASSYATGNGGAFF
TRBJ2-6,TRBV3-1,CASSQVPGGSSGANVLTF
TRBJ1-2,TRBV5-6,CASSLKYRAYSYGYTF
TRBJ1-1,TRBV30,CAWSEDSEAFF
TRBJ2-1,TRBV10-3,CAIRKRQGAYNEQFF
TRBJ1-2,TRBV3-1,CASSQDPGWYGYTF
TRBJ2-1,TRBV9,CASSLMGSGLDNEQFF
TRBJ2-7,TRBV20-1,CSASGRDYEQYF
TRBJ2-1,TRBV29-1,CSPWEISYNEQFF
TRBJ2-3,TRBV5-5,CASSPDVPTDTQYF
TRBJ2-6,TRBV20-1,CSARGTGANVLTF
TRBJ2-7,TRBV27,CASSSGGHYYEQYF
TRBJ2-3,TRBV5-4,CASSLTDRADTQYF
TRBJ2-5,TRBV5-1,CASSLESGETQYF
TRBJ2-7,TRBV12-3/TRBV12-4,CASSLTTGLGQYF
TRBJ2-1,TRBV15,CATSRDPLAASNEQFF
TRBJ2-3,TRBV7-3,CASSPRGAGDTQYF
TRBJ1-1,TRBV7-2,CASSYIQGKNTEAFF
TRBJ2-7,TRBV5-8,CASSLTGVPLEQYF
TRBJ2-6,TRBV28,CASRDKLSGANVLTF
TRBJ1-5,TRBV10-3,CAISESGQGDQPQHF
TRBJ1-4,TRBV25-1,CASSDLQEKNEKLFF
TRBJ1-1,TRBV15,CATSVTGTGGNRAFF
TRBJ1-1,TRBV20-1,CSAGRTGLTEAFF
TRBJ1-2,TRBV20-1,CSARDQSGGAGYGYTF
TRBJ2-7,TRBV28,CASALGTSGPQSYEQYF
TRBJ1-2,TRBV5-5,CASSLSQGTAWGYTF
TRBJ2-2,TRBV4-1,CASSQIGHTGELFF